This section outlines one T cell receptor beta chain sequence together with its context. What it binds is not known. Trimming removed 5 bases from V and 3 bases from J; junction bases left unmatched: 6. The germline gives CDR1 MGHRA, CDR2 YSYEKL. The length of the CDR3 is 14 residues. Clones were read by immunoSEQ multiplex PCR, and TCRdb kept only the in-frame ones, dropping some. The data hold approximately 70,000 clones, with 82% observed a single time. The sample is drawn from a study of T cell responses to AZD1222 COVID-19 vaccine. Study details: Second-dose intervals near 4 or 12 weeks were combined. Study-level findings and limits: Just 5 to 7 AZD1222 recipients tested seropositive at baseline. Repertoire collection took place solely once the T cell response had peaked. The sample set comprised mostly white British donors with more females, and clonal diversity was possibly underestimated.

The chain uses TRBV4-1 and TRBJ2-7, with 8 bases identical to TRBD1. Sequencing used peripheral blood, obtained on day 0 of AZD1222 vaccination. The sequence was collected from an adult in good health. The CDR3 loop is CASSSPTGGYEQYF. The CDR3 DNA reads as TGCGCCAGCAGCTCCCCAACAGGGGGCTACGAGCAGTACTTC.